The sequence of this TCR beta chain was determined in a study of OX40 agonist ivuxolimab in advanced cancers. Study-level results: Expanded peripheral T-cell antigen specificity went undetermined.

V shed 5 bases, J shed 3 bases, and the junction held 11 bases outside the gene matches. The length of the CDR3 is 15 residues. With regard to this clone: Its antigen is unknown.

Profiling relied on immunoSEQ multiplex PCR, and the TCRdb table lists in-frame clones only, not all of them. The table lists tens of thousands of clones, 80% of them singletons. Specimen: CD4+ or CD8+ T cells sorted from blood, collected in a trial of the OX40 agonist ivuxolimab. This chain connects TRBV5-7 to TRBJ2-7; 7 positions agree with TRBD1. TRBV5-7 is labeled an ORF, and its function is uncertain. This receptor was taken from an adult with an advanced solid tumor such as melanoma, head and neck, liver or kidney cancer. In DNA, the CDR3 is TGTGCCAGCAGATTGAACAGGGGTCCTAACTACGAGCAGTACTTC. Translation: CASRLNRGPNYEQYF.